This passage covers 31 T cell receptor beta chains from one sample sequenced in a study of radiation and T cells in renal cell carcinoma. Measured with immunoSEQ multiplex PCR; TCRdb has only the in-frame clones, and not every one. The table shows about 130,000 clones, with roughly four fifths occurring only once. Documented time point: baseline pretreatment blood. Treatment specified: 15 Gy SBRT to primary tumor, nephrectomy 4 weeks later. The starting material was blood, obtained from a patient whose treatment included radiotherapy and nephrectomy. The receptors derive from a woman aged 60-70 years with renal cell carcinoma.

CDR3 nucleotide sequence: TGTGCCAGCAGCGTAGAAGGAGGGCTGGGCACTGAAGCTTTCTTT. Amino acid sequence: CASSVEGGLGTEAFF. The chain links TRBV9 to TRBJ1-1; D unclear. The V gene's germline CDR1 is SGDLS and CDR2 YYNGEE. Deletions cut 0 bases from V and 4 bases from J, with 13 bases between. This CDR3 spans 15 amino acids. Full variable domain (remainder filled in from reference TRBV9 and TRBJ1-1): DSGVTQTPKHLITATGQRVTLRCSPRSGDLSVYWYQQSLDQGLQFLIQYYNGEERAKGNILERFSAQQFPDLHSELNLSSLELGDSALYFCASSVEGGLGTEAFFGQGTRLTVV.

J is TRBJ2-6 and V is TRBV27; 7 positions agree with TRBD1. This CDR3 has 14 amino acids. Per the germline V gene, CDR1 is MNHEY and CDR2 is SMNVEV (reference sequence). Trimming removed 4 bases from V and 7 bases from J; junction bases left unmatched: 4. As DNA, the CDR3 is TGTGCCAGCAGTTCCAGACAGGGTGCCAACGTCCTGACTTTC. Its translation: CASSSRQGANVLTF.

V is TRBV5-8 and J is TRBJ2-4; 7 bases agree with TRBD1. The junction had 0 bases not matched to a gene; V was cut back by 3 bases and J by 0 bases. CDR1 SGHTS and CDR2 YDEGEE come from the germline V gene. The CDR3 is 14 amino acids. CDR3 sequence reads: CASSWTGAKNIQYF. CDR3 bases: TGTGCCAGCAGCTGGACAGGAGCCAAAAACATTCAGTACTTC.

The chain couples TRBV5-1 to TRBJ2-1; possibly TRBD1 for D (6 bases). Germline values: CDR1 SGHRS, CDR2 YFSETQ. V shed 6 bases and J shed 5 bases, with 18 bases lying between them. CDR3 length equals 15 residues. Written as DNA, the CDR3 is TGCGCCAGCACCGATACAGGGAATTCCCACAATGAGCAGTTCTTC. Its translation: CASTDTGNSHNEQFF.

This chain connects TRBV28 to TRBJ1-5; maybe TRBD1 (5 bases). The CDR3 is made up of 16 amino acids. Germline values: CDR1 MDHEN, CDR2 SYDVKM. Trimming took off 2 bases at V and 0 bases at J, with 11 bases between the two ends. In DNA, the CDR3 is TGTGCCAGCAGTTTACGGGACTGGGCTAGCAATCAGCCCCAGCATTTT. Translating it yields CASSLRDWASNQPQHF. Complete variable domain (other parts from reference TRBV28 and TRBJ1-5): DVKVTQSSRYLVKRTGEKVFLECVQDMDHENMFWYRQDPGLGLRLIYFSYDVKMKEKGDIPEGYSVSREKKERFSLILESASTNQTSMYLCASSLRDWASNQPQHFGDGTRLSIL.

This chain connects TRBV7-2 to TRBJ1-2, with no clear D. V lost 2 bases and J 7 bases, leaving 17 bases between the germline ends. The CDR3 is 15 residues long. Looked up from germline, CDR1 is SGHTA and CDR2 is FQGNSA. CDR3 DNA sequence: TGTGCCAGCAGCTTATTGAGATCTTCGTCCGGTGGCTACACCTTC. Translated, it gives CASSLLRSSSGGYTF.

This sequence joins TRBV19 and TRBJ2-4, with 7 bases aligning to TRBD1. Germline V gives CDR1 LNHDA, CDR2 SQIVND (reference sequence). The junction had 8 bases not matched to a gene; V was cut back by 5 bases and J by 1 base. The CDR3 consists of 16 residues. CDR3 amino acids: CASSPRDSKAKNIQYF. The DNA for the CDR3 is TGTGCCAGTAGTCCCCGGGACAGCAAGGCCAAAAACATTCAGTACTTC.

The chain is built from TRBV5-1 and TRBJ1-1, with a tentative D call TRBD1 (5 bases). CDR1 SGHRS and CDR2 YFSETQ come from the germline V gene. Deletions cut 4 bases from V and 1 base from J, with 11 bases between. There are 14 residues in the CDR3. The CDR3 nucleotides read TGCGCCAGCAGCCCTGACAGAGGGAACACTGAAGCTTTCTTT. This translates into CASSPDRGNTEAFF. Looking up the rest from reference TRBV5-1 and TRBJ1-1 gives the full variable domain: KAGVTQTPRYLIKTRGQQVTLSCSPISGHRSVSWYQQTPGQGLQFLFEYFSETQRNKGNFPGRFSGRQFSNSRSEMNVSTLELGDSALYLCASSPDRGNTEAFFGQGTRLTVV.

V is TRBV6-1 and J is TRBJ1-2; 7 nucleotides match TRBD1. The CDR3 covers 15 residues. Germline CDR1 reads MNHNS; CDR2 reads SASEGT. Trimming removed 2 bases from V and 2 bases from J; junction bases left unmatched: 5. The CDR3 DNA is TGTGCCAGCAGTGAATATGGACAGGAGAACTATGGCTACACCTTC. Translating gives CASSEYGQENYGYTF.

The chain is built from TRBV4-3 and TRBJ2-1; TRBD2 agrees at 9 bases. The CDR3 has 16 amino acids. Germline assignment: CDR1 LGHNA and CDR2 YSLEER. The V segment lost 0 bases and the J segment 6 bases; nucleotides outside the gene matches: 6. CDR3 sequence: CASSQEGLTSGNEQFF. CDR3 coding DNA: TGCGCCAGCAGCCAAGAAGGTTTGACTAGCGGCAATGAGCAGTTCTTC.

The chain links TRBV11-3 to TRBJ1-1; D is perhaps TRBD1 (5 bases). Germline assignment: CDR1 SGHNT and CDR2 YENEEA. Trimming left V 5 bases short and J 1 base short, with 11 bases between. CDR3 size: 14 residues. For the CDR3, the DNA is TGTGCCAGCAGCAACCGGGACGGGAACACTGAAGCTTTCTTT. Translated, it gives CASSNRDGNTEAFF.

This clone has a single count. The chain recombines TRBV7-3 with TRBJ2-7; 9 bases map to TRBD1. CDR3 length equals 14 residues. Germline CDR1 is SGHTA and CDR2 is FQGTGA. With 5 bases clipped from V and 3 bases from J, the junction kept 5 bases outside the gene matches. CDR3 region: CASSAGQGIYEQYF. CDR3 coding DNA: TGTGCCAGCAGCGCGGGACAGGGTATCTACGAGCAGTACTTC. Together with reference TRBV7-3 and TRBJ2-7, the CDR3 gives the full variable domain: GAGVSQTPSNKVTEKGKYVELRCDPISGHTALYWYRQSLGQGPEFLIYFQGTGAADDSGLPNDRFFAVRPEGSVSTLKIQRTERGDSAVYLCASSAGQGIYEQYFGPGTRLTVT.

The rearrangement links TRBV6-5 to TRBJ1-2; 8 bases fit TRBD1. There are 14 residues in the CDR3. Germline V CDR1 and CDR2: MNHEY, SVGAGI. The J segment lost 6 bases and the V segment lost 5 bases, leaving 8 bases of the junction unmatched. DNA for the CDR3: TGTGCCAGCAGTGACGGACAGGGTGGGAATGGCTACACCTTC. Translating it yields CASSDGQGGNGYTF.

The chain employs TRBV11-2 and TRBJ2-3; no clear D. This CDR3 spans 14 amino acids. Germline-derived CDR1 and CDR2 are SGHAT and FQNNGV. Trimming shortened V by 0 bases and J by 2 bases, and 6 bases separated the two germline ends. CDR3 coding DNA: TGTGCCAGCAGCTTAGATACGGTCACAGATACGCAGTATTTT. It codes for CASSLDTVTDTQYF.

The CDR3: CASSIAENTEAFF. The CDR3, as DNA: TGTGCCAGTAGTATAGCTGAGAACACTGAAGCTTTCTTT. The chain couples TRBV19 to TRBJ1-1; D gene ambiguous. The germline gives CDR1 LNHDA, CDR2 SQIVND (reference sequence). Trimming left V 1 base short and J 1 base short, with 4 bases between. This CDR3 has 13 residues.

The rearrangement uses TRBV28 and TRBJ2-7, with D unclear. CDR1 and CDR2 (germline): MDHEN, SYDVKM. V dropped 8 bases and J dropped 2 bases, with 7 bases sitting between them. CDR3 length equals 11 residues. The CDR3 sequence is CASGPTYEQYF. The CDR3 DNA sequence: TGTGCCAGCGGCCCGACCTACGAGCAGTACTTC. Supplemented by reference TRBV28 and TRBJ2-7, the full variable domain reads DVKVTQSSRYLVKRTGEKVFLECVQDMDHENMFWYRQDPGLGLRLIYFSYDVKMKEKGDIPEGYSVSREKKERFSLILESASTNQTSMYLCASGPTYEQYFGPGTRLTVT.

The gene calls are TRBV9 and TRBJ2-3, with D maybe TRBD2 (6 bases). Germline lookup yields CDR1 SGDLS and CDR2 YYNGEE. The ends were cut back, 3 bases at V and 4 bases at J, with 15 bases in the middle. This CDR3 is 15 amino acids long. The DNA for the CDR3 is TGTGCCAGCAGCGCGTTAACTAGCTTCCCAGATACGCAGTATTTT. This translates into CASSALTSFPDTQYF.

This clone appeared once. The rearrangement uses TRBV6-6 and TRBJ1-5; D might be TRBD1 (6 bases). There are 15 residues in the CDR3. V was trimmed by 2 bases and J by 0 bases, leaving 8 bases between them. Germline V lookup: CDR1 MNHNY, CDR2 SVGAGI (reference sequence). CDR3 region: CASSYPGHSNQPQHF. The CDR3 nucleotides are TGTGCCAGCAGTTACCCGGGACATAGCAATCAGCCCCAGCATTTT.

The chain employs TRBV5-4 and TRBJ1-2; D possibly corresponds to TRBD1 (6 bases). V dropped 5 bases and J dropped 1 base, with 15 bases sitting between them. CDR3 length: 15 residues. Germline V gene lookup returns CDR1 SGHNT and CDR2 YYREEE (reference sequence). The CDR3 spells CASRGAGALNYGYTF. In DNA form, the CDR3 reads TGTGCCAGCAGGGGCGCAGGGGCTCTTAACTATGGCTACACCTTC.

The chain couples TRBV28 to TRBJ1-5; D is unresolved. CDR1 is MDHEN and CDR2 is SYDVKM in the germline V gene. This CDR3 comprises 14 residues. V lost 9 bases and J lost 4, with 16 bases in between. CDR3 sequence reads: CARLYCIGNQPQHF. DNA for the CDR3: TGTGCCAGACTTTACTGTATAGGGAATCAGCCCCAGCATTTT.

A note on this clone: The identical CDR3 is also encoded by other nucleotide sequences in the sample. The chain employs TRBV7-9 and TRBJ2-5, with D perhaps matching TRBD1 (5 bases). Trimming took 5 bases from V and 5 from J, leaving 15 bases between them. From germline, CDR1 is SEHNR and CDR2 FQNEAQ (reference sequence). The length of the CDR3 is 14 residues. The CDR3 protein is CASSATAEQETQYF. The CDR3 DNA sequence: TGTGCCAGCAGCGCGACAGCAGAACAGGAGACCCAGTACTTC.

This clone showed up just a few times. The V and J genes are TRBV6-1 and TRBJ1-3; tentatively, D is TRBD1 (6 bases). Trimming shortened V by 6 bases and J by 2 bases, and 11 bases separated the two germline ends. The CDR3 totals 14 residues. Germline V gene sequence: CDR1 MNHNS, CDR2 SASEGT. CDR3 region: CASRTGSAGNTIYF. The CDR3 bases are TGTGCCAGCAGAACAGGGAGTGCTGGAAACACCATATATTTT.

This rearrangement joins TRBV19 to TRBJ2-7; D tentatively fits TRBD1 or TRBD2 (5 bases each). Looked up from germline, CDR1 is LNHDA and CDR2 is SQIVND (reference sequence). The germline V and J ends were trimmed by 10 bases and 3 bases, with 16 bases remaining between them. This CDR3 region has 13 residues. The DNA of the CDR3 is TGTGCCACTTCAGGGAGTCCTAGCTACGAGCAGTACTTC. It encodes CATSGSPSYEQYF.

The genes are TRBV19 and TRBJ2-1, with D unresolved. This CDR3 has 13 residues. V was shortened by 2 bases and J by 8 bases, with 10 bases between the two germline ends. Germline CDR1 reads LNHDA; CDR2 reads SQIVND (reference sequence). CDR3 sequence reads: CASSIRFMHEQFF. The CDR3 DNA reads TGTGCCAGTAGTATACGGTTCATGCATGAGCAGTTCTTC.

This rearrangement joins TRBV29-1 to TRBJ2-1, with 8 bases lining up with TRBD2. The CDR3 runs to 17 residues. J gave up 0 bases and V 1 base, and 8 bases lay outside the gene matches. CDR1 and CDR2 (germline): SQVTM, ANQGSEA. The DNA of the CDR3 is TGCAGCGTTGAAGGGCTGACTAGCGCGTACTCCTACAATGAGCAGTTCTTC. It is translated as CSVEGLTSAYSYNEQFF.

The chain links TRBV7-2 to TRBJ1-6; 8 nucleotides agree with TRBD1. V lost 5 bases, J lost 6 bases, and 6 bases stayed unmatched. Germline-derived CDR1 and CDR2 are SGHTA and FQGNSA. The CDR3 runs to 15 residues. The CDR3 here is CASSRGGQVNSPLHF. The CDR3 DNA reads TGTGCCAGCAGCCGTGGGGGACAGGTTAATTCACCCCTCCACTTT.

This chain joins TRBV28 and TRBJ1-1; tentative D call: TRBD1 (5 bases). Trimming cost V 6 bases and J 0 bases, with 17 bases left between them. Germline CDR1 MDHEN, CDR2 SYDVKM. The CDR3 is 16 residues long. CDR3 in amino acids: CASSHQGRILNTEAFF. For the CDR3, the DNA is TGTGCCAGCAGCCATCAGGGACGGATACTGAACACTGAAGCTTTCTTT.

This chain connects TRBV25-1 to TRBJ1-1; D perhaps matches TRBD1 (5 bases). CDR3 length equals 15 residues. V was trimmed by 6 bases and J by 1 base, leaving 15 bases between them. Germline V gene data show CDR1 as MGHDK and CDR2 as SYGVNS. The CDR3, as DNA: TGTGCCAGCAGCCCGAACGGGGGGTGGAACACTGAAGCTTTCTTT. Translating gives CASSPNGGWNTEAFF.

The chain uses TRBV28 and TRBJ1-4, with 8 positions matching TRBD1. The CDR3 is 13 residues long. Trimming cost V 6 bases and J 8 bases; bases outside gene matches: 5. Germline-derived CDR1 and CDR2 are MDHEN and SYDVKM. The CDR3 sequence: CASRQGVVEKLFF. The CDR3 DNA sequence: TGTGCCAGCAGACAGGGGGTTGTGGAAAAACTGTTTTTT.

This chain connects TRBV4-3 to TRBJ2-1, with 9 bases matching TRBD1. Germline lookup yields CDR1 LGHNA and CDR2 YSLEER. Trimming took 1 base from V and 4 from J; bases not matched to a gene: 2. The CDR3 covers 15 residues. In DNA, the CDR3 is TGCGCCAGCAGCCAAGGAGGGACAGGGTACAATGAGCAGTTCTTC. It specifies CASSQGGTGYNEQFF.

In DNA form, the CDR3 reads TGCGCCAGCAGCTCAGTACCGGGACATATTGACCGGGAGCTGTTTTTT. It yields the protein CASSSVPGHIDRELFF. The V call is TRBV5-1, the J call TRBJ2-2; possible D gene TRBD1, 6 bases. This CDR3 region has 16 residues. Per the germline V gene, CDR1 is SGHRS and CDR2 is YFSETQ. V was shortened by 3 bases and J by 9 bases, with 21 bases between the two germline ends. Full variable domain (remainder filled in from reference TRBV5-1 and TRBJ2-2): KAGVTQTPRYLIKTRGQQVTLSCSPISGHRSVSWYQQTPGQGLQFLFEYFSETQRNKGNFPGRFSGRQFSNSRSEMNVSTLELGDSALYLCASSSVPGHIDRELFFGEGSRLTVL.